This T cell receptor beta chain appears in the sequencing data of a study of post-analysis software for immune sequencing data. Comment on this clonotype: Its antigen is unknown.

The authors incorporated unique molecular identifiers into the TCR beta cDNA libraries. Researchers reported 400,000 to 600,000 cDNA molecules coming from roughly 1 to 10 million T cells. TCRdb reprocessed the PCR reads via MiXCR and lists one record per CDR3 protein. The table includes 750,000 to 950,000 distinct CDR3 sequences, approximately 53% detected once. CDR1 SGHRS and CDR2 YFSETQ come from the germline V gene. V was shortened by 0 bases and J by 3 bases, with 13 bases between the two germline ends. This CDR3 is 15 amino acids long. General study findings and limits: Under F measure analysis, samples from one preparation batch co-clustered strongly. With TRBV5-6, TRBV5-1 and TRBV20-1 included, about five TRBV segments were more frequent in patients than in controls.

The sequence was obtained from a girl aged 10-17 years with multiple sclerosis. The sample taken for sequencing was blood. This chain links TRBV5-1 with TRBJ2-7; D call uncertain. The CDR3 coding sequence is TGCGCCAGCAGCTTGGACAACCCAGACGTCTACGAGCAGTACTTC. It translates to CASSLDNPDVYEQYF.